One T cell receptor (beta chain) is described in this entry. Its antigen is unknown. The data derive from a study of cytomegalovirus exposure and HLA in healthy donors. Sequencing was performed with immunoSEQ multiplex PCR; in TCRdb, only in-frame clones are kept and a portion is missing. The data show about 200,000 clones, approximately 80% seen once. Study-wide results and limits: According to reports, the classifier identified cytomegalovirus status with high specificity and sensitivity.

Germline lookup yields CDR1 SGHDN and CDR2 FVKESK. This CDR3 region has 14 residues. The V and J ends lost 5 bases and 2 bases respectively, with 13 bases between them. V and J are TRBV14 and TRBJ2-7, with D perhaps TRBD1 (6 bases). The sample consisted of PBMCs. This receptor was taken from a woman in her twenties or thirties in good health and CMV-seropositive. This CDR3 reads CASSTGRRTYEQYF. In DNA, the CDR3 is TGTGCCAGCAGCACAGGGCGGCGGACCTACGAGCAGTACTTC.